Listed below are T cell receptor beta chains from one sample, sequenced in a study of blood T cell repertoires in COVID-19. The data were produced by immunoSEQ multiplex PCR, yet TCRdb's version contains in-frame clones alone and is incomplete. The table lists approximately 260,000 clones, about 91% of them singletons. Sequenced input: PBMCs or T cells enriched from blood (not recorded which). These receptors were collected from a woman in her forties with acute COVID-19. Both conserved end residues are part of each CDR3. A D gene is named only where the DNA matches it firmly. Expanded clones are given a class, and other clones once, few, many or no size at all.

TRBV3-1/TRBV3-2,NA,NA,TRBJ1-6,CASSQEAGLGSPLHF,TGTGCCAGCAGCCAAGAGGCCGGACTAGGATCACCCCTCCACTTT
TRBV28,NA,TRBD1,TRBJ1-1,CASRSTGTGLTEAFF,TGTGCCAGCAGATCAACCGGGACAGGGCTTACTGAAGCTTTCTTT
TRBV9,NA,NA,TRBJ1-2,CASSGQGQINYGYTF,TGTGCCAGCAGCGGACAAGGACAGATCAACTATGGCTACACCTTC
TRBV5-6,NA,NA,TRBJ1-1,CASSLGGPHMNTEAFF,TGTGCCAGCAGCTTGGGGGGGCCGCATATGAACACTGAAGCTTTCTTT
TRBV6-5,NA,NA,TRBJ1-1,CASSQSSGTTEAFF,TGTGCCAGCAGTCAATCTAGCGGGACCACTGAAGCTTTCTTT
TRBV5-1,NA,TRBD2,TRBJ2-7,CASSPASGRPYEQYF,TGCGCCAGCAGCCCTGCGAGCGGGAGGCCCTACGAGCAGTACTTC
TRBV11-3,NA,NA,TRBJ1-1,CASSFDSMNTEAFF,TGTGCCAGCAGCTTCGACAGCATGAACACTGAAGCTTTCTTT
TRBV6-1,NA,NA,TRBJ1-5,CASSEASRNQPQHF,TGTGCCAGCAGTGAAGCAAGCCGGAATCAGCCCCAGCATTTT
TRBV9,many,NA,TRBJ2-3,CASSVGTTSTDTQYF,TGTGCCAGCAGCGTAGGGACTACTAGCACAGATACGCAGTATTTT
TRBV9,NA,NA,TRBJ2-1,CASSVAAGTWNEQFF,TGTGCCAGCAGCGTAGCGGCAGGGACTTGGAATGAGCAGTTCTTC
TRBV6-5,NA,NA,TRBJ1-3,CASSPGFTGNTIYF,TGTGCCAGCAGTCCAGGGTTTACCGGAAACACCATATATTTT
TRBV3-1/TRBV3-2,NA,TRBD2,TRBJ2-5,CASSHTSGQETQYF,TGTGCCAGCAGTCATACTAGCGGCCAAGAGACCCAGTACTTC
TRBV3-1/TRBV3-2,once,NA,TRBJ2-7,CASSQDAEEEQYF,TGTGCCAGCAGCCAAGATGCAGAGGAGGAGCAGTACTTC
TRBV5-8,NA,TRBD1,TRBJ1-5,CASSLGGQGVRNQPQHF,TGTGCCAGCAGCTTGGGAGGACAGGGGGTTCGGAATCAGCCCCAGCATTTT
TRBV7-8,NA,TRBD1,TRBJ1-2,CASSLGTGSVGYTF,TGTGCCAGCAGCTTAGGGACAGGGTCCGTGGGCTACACCTTC
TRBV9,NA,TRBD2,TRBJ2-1,CASSPSGAYNEQFF,TGTGCCAGCAGCCCTAGCGGGGCATACAATGAGCAGTTCTTC
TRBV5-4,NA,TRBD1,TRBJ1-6,CASSPPGGGADSPLHF,TGTGCCAGCAGCCCTCCTGGAGGGGGCGCGGATTCACCCCTCCACTTT
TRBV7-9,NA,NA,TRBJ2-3,CASSPLLDTQYF,TGTGCCAGCAGCCCTCTTCTAGATACGCAGTATTTT
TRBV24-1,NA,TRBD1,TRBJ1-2,CATSGEDRLYGYTF,TGTGCCACCAGTGGGGAGGACAGGCTTTATGGCTACACCTTC
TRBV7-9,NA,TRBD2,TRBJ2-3,CASSIGTSGNTQYF,TGTGCCAGCAGCATAGGGACTAGCGGGAATACGCAGTATTTT
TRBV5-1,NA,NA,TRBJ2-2,CASSLDLATGELFF,TGCGCCAGCAGCTTGGATCTAGCCACCGGGGAGCTGTTTTTT
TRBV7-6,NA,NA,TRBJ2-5,CASSLGSIMETQYF,TGTGCCAGCAGCTTAGGTAGTATCATGGAGACCCAGTACTTC
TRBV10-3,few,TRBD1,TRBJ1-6,CAISVGQGAVGSPLHF,TGTGCCATCAGTGTAGGACAGGGGGCCGTTGGTTCACCCCTCCACTTT
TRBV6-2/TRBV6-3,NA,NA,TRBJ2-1,CASSLAESDEQFF,TGTGCCAGCAGTTTGGCGGAGAGCGATGAGCAGTTCTTC
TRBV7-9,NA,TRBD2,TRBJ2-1,CASSAKTSGRHEQFF,TGTGCCAGCAGCGCTAAGACTAGCGGGAGACATGAGCAGTTCTTC
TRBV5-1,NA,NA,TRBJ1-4,CASSLVVGGRSPNEKLFF,TGCGCCAGCAGCTTGGTTGTCGGGGGGCGTTCTCCTAATGAAAAACTGTTTTTT
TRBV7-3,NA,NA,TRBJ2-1,CASSLQKYNEQFF,TGTGCCAGCAGCTTACAGAAATACAATGAGCAGTTCTTC
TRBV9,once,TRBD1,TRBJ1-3,CASSPRQGSVENTIYF,TGTGCCAGCAGCCCCCGACAGGGGAGCGTCGAAAACACCATATATTTT
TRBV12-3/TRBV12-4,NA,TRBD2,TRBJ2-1,CASTYGTSGFEFF,TGTGCCAGCACCTACGGAACTAGCGGGTTTGAGTTCTTC
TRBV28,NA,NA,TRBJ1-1,CASSPPGDGNTEAFF,TGTGCCAGCAGTCCCCCCGGAGACGGGAACACTGAAGCTTTCTTT
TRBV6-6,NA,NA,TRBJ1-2,CASIPAGLIYGYTF,TGTGCCAGCATTCCGGCCGGACTGATCTATGGCTACACCTTC
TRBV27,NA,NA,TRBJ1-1,CASGYGHSRSNTEAFF,TGTGCCAGCGGGTATGGACACAGCAGATCGAACACTGAAGCTTTCTTT
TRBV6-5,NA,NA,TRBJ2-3,CASTQTAGRIDTQYF,TGTGCCAGCACCCAAACGGCAGGGAGGATAGATACGCAGTATTTT
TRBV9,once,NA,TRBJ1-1,CASSPPRTNTEAFF,TGTGCCAGCAGCCCCCCCAGAACGAACACTGAAGCTTTCTTT
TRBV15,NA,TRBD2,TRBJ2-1,CATSRDGGRASEQFF,TGTGCCACCAGCAGAGATGGCGGGAGGGCCTCTGAGCAGTTCTTC
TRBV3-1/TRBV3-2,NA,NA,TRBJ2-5,CASSQDENPRGTQYF,TGTGCCAGCAGCCAAGACGAAAACCCCAGGGGGACCCAGTACTTC
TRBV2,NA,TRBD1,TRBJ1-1,CASSKRGLRTEAFF,TGTGCCAGTTCCAAAAGGGGGCTCAGGACTGAAGCTTTCTTT
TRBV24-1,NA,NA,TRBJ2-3,CATSFTQGTDTQYF,TGTGCCACCAGTTTTACTCAGGGGACAGATACGCAGTATTTT
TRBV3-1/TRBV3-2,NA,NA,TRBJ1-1,CASSRRRGWDTEAFF,TGTGCCAGCAGCCGCCGGCGGGGATGGGACACTGAAGCTTTCTTT
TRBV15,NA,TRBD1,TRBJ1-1,CATSRGQGGWTEAFF,TGTGCCACCAGCAGGGGACAGGGCGGGTGGACTGAAGCTTTCTTT
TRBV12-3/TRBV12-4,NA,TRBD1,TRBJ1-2,CASRPGTGGGYTF,TGTGCCAGCAGACCCGGGACAGGGGGTGGCTACACCTTC
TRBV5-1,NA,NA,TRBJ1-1,CASSLRPRGTEAFF,TGCGCCAGCAGCTTGCGCCCCAGAGGCACTGAAGCTTTCTTT
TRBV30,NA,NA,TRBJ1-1,CAWSGGQSAFF,TGTGCCTGGAGTGGGGGGCAGTCGGCTTTCTTT
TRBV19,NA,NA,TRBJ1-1,CASTRTRMNTEAFF,TGTGCCAGTACCAGGACACGTATGAACACTGAAGCTTTCTTT
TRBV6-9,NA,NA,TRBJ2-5,CASSYSVTPFPSYQETQYF,TGTGCCAGCAGTTATTCGGTGACTCCTTTTCCCTCGTACCAAGAGACCCAGTACTTC
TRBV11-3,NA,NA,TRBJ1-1,CASSLGVNTEAFF,TGTGCCAGCAGCTTAGGTGTAAACACTGAAGCTTTCTTT